This T cell receptor (beta chain) was recorded in a study of metastatic and nonmetastatic thyroid tumors. For the study at large: From malignant and benign thyroid patients, repertoires in blood and in tumor or nodule tissue were compared.

Study observations and caveats: Malignant tumors reportedly showed significantly higher TCR beta diversity than benign nodules in both blood and tumor.

The entire patient cohort was treatment-naive prior to thyroid surgery. Authors' analysis steps: Clinicopathological groups differed in CDR3, with these differences serving to build a distant-metastasis classifier for papillary thyroid cancer. MiXCR re-clonotyped the PCR reads for TCRdb. None of the V and J calls come from the authors' own analysis; TCRdb made them. The sample contains around 35,000 clones, about 15% of which appear only once. Remarks on this clone: Antigen unknown. The junction and the germline gene differ at one end; a read error may be behind it.

This sequence originates from a female donor with papillary thyroid cancer or a benign thyroid nodule (not recorded which). Some clones in this sample may be carry-over from other donors' samples. The sequencing sample was made of blood.

CDR3 amino acids: CARTHGDYHYNEKFF. CDR3 DNA sequence: TGTGCCAGAACCCACGGGGACTATCACTACAATGAGAAGTTCTTC. This rearrangement joins TRBV6-2 or TRBV6-3 to TRBJ2-1; 7 bases align to TRBD2. This CDR3 is 15 amino acids long. CDR1 is MNHEY and CDR2 is SVGEGT in the germline V gene.